The 17 T cell receptor beta chains presented below share a single source sample, sequenced in a study of blood T cell repertoires in COVID-19. The assay was immunoSEQ multiplex PCR, and TCRdb's table has in-frame clones only and misses some. The sample holds hundreds of thousands of clones, 65% to 85% seen once. Sequencing used peripheral blood. The receptors stem from a woman of 80 years or more with acute or convalescent COVID-19.

The rearrangement links TRBV9 to TRBJ1-1, with D possibly matching TRBD1 (5 bases). The CDR3 is 13 amino acids. Per the germline V gene, CDR1 is SGDLS and CDR2 is YYNGEE. The germline V and J ends were trimmed by 4 bases and 1 base, with 8 bases remaining between them. CDR3 loop: CASSLGQNTEAFF. CDR3 DNA sequence: TGTGCCAGCAGCCTTGGACAGAACACTGAAGCTTTCTTT.

This clone was counted only a few times. The chain is built from TRBV11-2 and TRBJ1-3; D possibly corresponds to TRBD1 (5 bases). V lost 1 base and J lost 0, with 13 bases in between. This CDR3 has 17 residues. CDR1 and CDR2 from the germline V gene are SGHAT and FQNNGV. CDR3 coding DNA: TGTGCCAGCAGCTTAGGGGTCGGGGGACCCTCTGGAAACACCATATATTTT. Protein product: CASSLGVGGPSGNTIYF.

Points on this clone: Other DNA sequences in the same sample also yield this CDR3. V gene TRBV7-3 combines with J gene TRBJ2-3; 8 bases are shared with TRBD2. J was trimmed by 4 bases and V by 5 bases; bases with no gene match: 5. The CDR3 totals 14 residues. Germline V gene sequence: CDR1 SGHTA, CDR2 FQGTGA. CDR3 in amino acids: CASSLGLASDTQYF. The CDR3 nucleotides read TGTGCCAGCAGCCTCGGACTAGCCTCAGATACGCAGTATTTT.

J is TRBJ2-2 and V is TRBV6-2 or TRBV6-3; TRBD1 aligns across 8 bases. Germline trimming cut 3 bases from V and 3 bases from J; bases unmatched to any gene: 9. Germline V gives CDR1 MNHEY, CDR2 SVGEGT. The CDR3 runs to 17 residues. The CDR3 bases are TGTGCCAGCAGTTATCCGAAGGACAGGGTCTACACCGGGGAGCTGTTTTTT. Amino acids: CASSYPKDRVYTGELFF.

This chain uses TRBV15 with TRBJ2-7, with 7 bases matching TRBD1. The CDR3 length is 14 residues. Germline CDR1 and CDR2: LNHNV and YYDKDF (reference sequence). V lost 5 bases, J lost 1 base, and 5 bases stayed unmatched. This CDR3 reads CATSFGTVSYEQYF. CDR3 sequence (DNA): TGTGCCACCAGCTTCGGGACAGTGTCCTACGAGCAGTACTTC.

The chain has TRBV9 and TRBJ2-3; 7 bases map to TRBD2. J was trimmed by 3 bases and V by 3 bases; bases with no gene match: 7. The CDR3 has 15 amino acids. Per the germline V gene, CDR1 is SGDLS and CDR2 is YYNGEE. The CDR3, as DNA: TGTGCCAGCAGCGGCCGGGGGGAGAGGACAGATACGCAGTATTTT. This gives the protein CASSGRGERTDTQYF.

This chain joins TRBV7-2 and TRBJ2-2, with a weak D call TRBD1 (5 bases). Trimming shortened V by 1 base and J by 0 bases, and 9 bases separated the two germline ends. CDR1 SGHTA and CDR2 FQGNSA come from the germline V gene. This CDR3 has 16 residues. The CDR3 protein is CASSLEGPANTGELFF. As DNA, the CDR3 is TGTGCCAGCAGCTTAGAGGGGCCCGCGAACACCGGGGAGCTGTTTTTT.

The chain is built from TRBV7-9 and TRBJ2-7; 10 bases fit TRBD2. CDR1 and CDR2 (germline): SEHNR, FQNEAQ (reference sequence). CDR3 size: 17 residues. V gave up 5 bases and J gave up 1 base; unmatched junction bases: 11. The CDR3: CASSDRGAGGLSYEQYF. The CDR3 DNA is TGTGCCAGCAGCGATCGGGGAGCGGGGGGGCTTTCCTACGAGCAGTACTTC.

This chain links TRBV16 with TRBJ2-5, with D maybe TRBD2 (6 bases). The germline V and J ends were trimmed by 8 bases and 2 bases, with 15 bases remaining between them. The germline V gene encodes CDR1 KGHSY and CDR2 FQNENV. This CDR3 contains 14 residues. The CDR3, as DNA: TGTGCCAGCTCTGGAGGGAGTCTACAAGAGACCCAGTACTTC. This sequence encodes CASSGGSLQETQYF.

This clone appeared once. The rearrangement links TRBV18 to TRBJ2-1; 8 nucleotides align to TRBD2. This CDR3 has 15 amino acids. Unmatched junction bases numbered 9, after V lost 4 bases and J lost 7 bases. Germline loops: CDR1 KGHSH, CDR2 LQKENI. The CDR3 protein is CASSQREKGLNEQFF. In nucleotides, the CDR3 is TGTGCCAGCTCACAGCGGGAGAAGGGCTTGAATGAGCAGTTCTTC.

This clone was counted once. The chain is built from TRBV19 and TRBJ2-6, with D tentatively TRBD2 (5 bases). CDR3 length: 15 residues. V dropped 6 bases and J dropped 0 bases, with 9 bases sitting between them. Germline V gene lookup returns CDR1 LNHDA and CDR2 SQIVND (reference sequence). CDR3 sequence: CASSFTSSGANVLTF. CDR3 coding DNA: TGTGCCAGTAGCTTCACTAGCTCTGGGGCCAACGTCCTGACTTTC.

The rearrangement uses TRBV5-1 and TRBJ1-4; 7 bases match TRBD1. The junction had 7 bases not matched to a gene; V was cut back by 4 bases and J by 4 bases. Germline V CDR1 and CDR2: SGHRS, YFSETQ. The CDR3 extends over 15 amino acids. For the CDR3, the DNA is TGCGCCAGCAGCCTAGGACAGGCCGTTAATGAAAAACTGTTTTTT. It codes for CASSLGQAVNEKLFF.

The chain couples TRBV7-9 to TRBJ1-4, with a weak D call TRBD1 (5 bases). The germline V gene encodes CDR1 SEHNR and CDR2 FQNEAQ (reference sequence). This CDR3 spans 12 amino acids. Between the trimmed V and J ends, which lost 6 bases and 8 bases, there was a span of 10 bases. CDR3 in DNA: TGTGCCAGCAGACAGGAGGGGGAAAAACTGTTTTTT. Protein sequence: CASRQEGEKLFF.

The CDR3 DNA follows: TGTGCCAGCAGCTTAGGGGGGGGTAACTATGGCTACACCTTC. Translating gives CASSLGGGNYGYTF. V gene TRBV7-2 combines with J gene TRBJ1-2; D is perhaps TRBD1 (5 bases). Germline V gene data show CDR1 as SGHTA and CDR2 as FQGNSA. Trimming removed 1 base at V and 1 base at J, with 7 bases between. There are 14 residues in the CDR3.

The J gene is TRBJ2-7, the V gene TRBV7-2, with D possibly matching TRBD2 (5 bases). CDR3 length: 15 residues. The germline CDR1 and CDR2 sequences are SGHTA and FQGNSA. Trimming removed 2 bases from V and 0 bases from J, with 11 bases in between. CDR3 loop: CASSLRTFSSYEQYF. The CDR3 coding sequence is TGTGCCAGCAGCTTACGGACTTTTAGCTCCTACGAGCAGTACTTC.

The J gene is TRBJ1-2, the V gene TRBV10-3; 7 bases align to TRBD1. Germline V gene data show CDR1 as ENHRY and CDR2 as SYGVKD. The CDR3 is made up of 15 amino acids. The V gene end was trimmed by 4 bases and the J gene end by 2 bases; junction bases not matched to a gene: 7. The CDR3 DNA reads as TGTGCCATCAGTGTGTCAGGGACAGCCAACTATGGCTACACCTTC. It yields the protein CAISVSGTANYGYTF.

V gene TRBV9 combines with J gene TRBJ2-7, with TRBD2 matching 10 bases. With 4 bases clipped from V and 6 bases from J, the junction kept 7 bases outside the gene matches. The CDR3 totals 14 residues. The germline V gene encodes CDR1 SGDLS and CDR2 YYNGEE. This chain's CDR3 is CASSLGQREGEQYF. In DNA form, the CDR3 reads TGTGCCAGCAGCCTAGGCCAGCGGGAGGGCGAGCAGTACTTC.